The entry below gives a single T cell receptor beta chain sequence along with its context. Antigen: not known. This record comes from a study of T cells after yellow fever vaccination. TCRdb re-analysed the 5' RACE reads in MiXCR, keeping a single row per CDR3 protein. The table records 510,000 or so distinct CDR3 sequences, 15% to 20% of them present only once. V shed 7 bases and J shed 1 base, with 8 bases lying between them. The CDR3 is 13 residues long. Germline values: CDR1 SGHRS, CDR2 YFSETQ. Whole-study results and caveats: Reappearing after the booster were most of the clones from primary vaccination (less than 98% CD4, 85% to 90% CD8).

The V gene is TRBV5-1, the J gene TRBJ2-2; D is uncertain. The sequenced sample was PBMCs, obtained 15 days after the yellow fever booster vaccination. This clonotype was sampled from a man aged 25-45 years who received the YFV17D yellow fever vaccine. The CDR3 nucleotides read TGCGCCAGCTTTCTGGGGAACACCGGGGAGCTGTTTTTT. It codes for CASFLGNTGELFF.